The clone carrying this TCR beta chain was observed a single time. Enrolled during active infection, Seattle patients were then followed longitudinally. Germline V gene data show CDR1 as LGHDT and CDR2 as YNNKEL (reference sequence). The CDR3 covers 15 residues. V lost 4 bases, J lost 0 bases, and 13 bases lay in between. This entry is derived from a study of blood T cell repertoires in COVID-19. Overall study context: Spain, Italy and the United States supplied samples that represented acute and convalescent COVID-19. PBMCs, B-cell-depleted T cells, or T cells provided the cDNA or gDNA that made up the material.

In the original processing: Scientists estimated how many nucleated cells there were by amplifying reference gene primers. Here immunoSEQ multiplex PCR was the method, and the copy in TCRdb shows in-frame clones only, minus some. From that table come the V and J calls and clone size; the DNA was used to work out D and trimming. The repertoire includes about 170,000 clones, around nine tenths of them detected once, and approximately 0.6% sits in the top ten. The sequence came from a man aged 60 to 69 with COVID-19, enrolled during active disease. Sample: peripheral blood. The V call is TRBV3-1 (or the pseudogene TRBV3-2), the J call TRBJ2-7; the D is unclear. CDR3 nucleotides: TGTGCCAGCAGCCGGGTCAGGCTCACCTCCTACGAGCAGTACTTC. It specifies CASSRVRLTSYEQYF.